Following are 30 T cell receptor beta chains from one sample sequenced in a study of blood T cell repertoires in COVID-19. The table came from immunoSEQ multiplex PCR; TCRdb's copy has only in-frame clones and leaves some out. The repertoire has about 45,000 clones, roughly three quarters of them found once; the top ten carry around 17%. The sample was peripheral blood. The receptors stem from a man aged 65 to 79 with acute or convalescent COVID-19.

This clone has a handful of counts. V is TRBV7-2 and J is TRBJ2-3; 9 nucleotides line up with TRBD2. The V gene's germline CDR1 is SGHTA and CDR2 FQGNSA. Losses at the gene ends were 2 bases for V and 0 bases for J; bases not matched to a gene: 3. This CDR3 spans 16 amino acids. The CDR3, as DNA: TGTGCCAGCAGCTTAAACAGCGGGGGGAGCACAGATACGCAGTATTTT. It encodes CASSLNSGGSTDTQYF.

The chain combines TRBV7-2 with TRBJ1-4, with a tentative D call TRBD1 (6 bases). The CDR3 is made up of 14 amino acids. Germline-derived CDR1 and CDR2 are SGHTA and FQGNSA. Trimming pared 3 bases from V and 6 bases from J, leaving 11 bases between. DNA for the CDR3: TGTGCCAGCAGCTTGAACAGGGCGCATGAAAAACTGTTTTTT. Translating it yields CASSLNRAHEKLFF.

The V gene is TRBV4-1, the J gene TRBJ1-2; D gene uncertain. The CDR3 consists of 14 residues. Between the trimmed V and J ends, which lost 4 bases and 8 bases, there was a span of 17 bases. Looked up from germline, CDR1 is MGHRA and CDR2 is YSYEKL. The CDR3 DNA reads TGCGCCAGCAGCCGCCAAGGATCTCCGCGGGGCTACACCTTC. Protein sequence: CASSRQGSPRGYTF.

This clone was seen only a few times. The V gene is TRBV7-2, the J gene TRBJ1-1; D gene unclear. CDR1 and CDR2 from the germline V gene are SGHTA and FQGNSA. V lost 4 bases, J lost 6 bases, and 18 bases lay in between. The length of the CDR3 is 15 residues. CDR3 bases: TGTGCCAGCAGCTACTCTGGAGGGTTCGGGGCTGAAGCTTTCTTT. Protein product: CASSYSGGFGAEAFF.

The rearrangement links TRBV24-1 to TRBJ2-5; the D gene is possibly TRBD2 (5 bases). Per germline, CDR1 KGHDR and CDR2 SFDVKD. V was shortened by 3 bases and J by 1 base, with 14 bases between the two germline ends. The CDR3 sequence is 16 residues long. CDR3 sequence: CATSDGGRDAQETQYF. The CDR3 region has the DNA TGTGCCACCAGTGATGGAGGACGGGATGCCCAAGAGACCCAGTACTTC.

The V call is TRBV6-2 or TRBV6-3, the J call TRBJ2-3, with 7 bases lining up with TRBD1. Trimming removed 2 bases from V and 10 bases from J; junction bases left unmatched: 9. The CDR3 is 14 amino acids. CDR1 and CDR2 (germline): MNHEY, SVGEGT. The DNA of the CDR3 is TGTGCCAGCAGTTACAGTATGACAGGGCAAGCGCAGTATTTT. Its protein is CASSYSMTGQAQYF.

The chain recombines TRBV6-4 with TRBJ1-1; 7 bases fit TRBD1. CDR1 MRHNA and CDR2 SNTAGT come from the germline V gene. This CDR3 has 14 amino acids. J was trimmed by 1 base and V by 6 bases; bases with no gene match: 5. The CDR3 region has the DNA TGTGCCAGCAGAGGGACAGACAAGAACACTGAAGCTTTCTTT. The encoded protein is CASRGTDKNTEAFF.

The CDR3: CASSQKTGNGYTF. The CDR3 coding sequence is TGTGCCAGCAGCCAGAAGACAGGGAATGGCTACACCTTC. V usage is TRBV11-2 and J usage is TRBJ1-2; 7 nucleotides agree with TRBD1. V dropped 5 bases and J dropped 6; count of bases not matched to a gene: 6. Per the germline V gene, CDR1 is SGHAT and CDR2 is FQNNGV. The CDR3 has 13 residues.

CDR3 nucleotides: TGTGCCAGCAGCTTAAGTGGGGCAGACTATAATTCACCCCTCCACTTT. Translated: CASSLSGADYNSPLHF. The chain uses TRBV7-3 and TRBJ1-6; possibly TRBD1 for D (5 bases). This CDR3 contains 16 residues. V was shortened by 1 base and J by 3 bases, with 10 bases between the two germline ends. Germline lookup yields CDR1 SGHTA and CDR2 FQGTGA.

The rearrangement uses TRBV11-2 and TRBJ2-4; the match to TRBD1 covers 8 bases. This CDR3 has 14 residues. The V segment lost 5 bases and the J segment 6 bases; nucleotides outside the gene matches: 6. Germline V gene sequence: CDR1 SGHAT, CDR2 FQNNGV. DNA for the CDR3: TGTGCCAGCAGCCAACAGGGGGTTGGAAACATTCAGTACTTC. This codes for CASSQQGVGNIQYF.

The V call is TRBV7-2, the J call TRBJ1-2; tentatively, D is TRBD1 (6 bases). Germline CDR1 SGHTA, CDR2 FQGNSA. Trimming shortened V by 2 bases and J by 3 bases, and 19 bases separated the two germline ends. The length of the CDR3 is 17 residues. In DNA form, the CDR3 reads TGTGCCAGCAGCTTACGTGCTACGGAGACAGGTGACTATGGCTACACCTTC. Amino acids: CASSLRATETGDYGYTF.

This clone was seen a few times. This chain links TRBV7-8 with TRBJ1-3; D not resolved. Trimming left V 1 base short and J 0 bases short, with 19 bases between. The CDR3 sequence is 19 residues long. Looked up from germline, CDR1 is SGHVS and CDR2 is FQNEAQ. CDR3 in DNA: TGTGCCAGCAGCTTAGAATTCTCACTGTCGGACTTCTCTGGAAACACCATATATTTT. Translating gives CASSLEFSLSDFSGNTIYF. Combining the CDR3 with reference TRBV7-8 and TRBJ1-3 gives the whole variable domain GAGVSQSPRYKVAKRGQDVALRCDPISGHVSLFWYQQALGQGPEFLTYFQNEAQLDKSGLPSDRFFAERPEGSVSTLKIQRTQQEDSAVYLCASSLEFSLSDFSGNTIYFGEGSWLTVV.

The rearrangement joins TRBV7-2 to TRBJ1-5; TRBD1 might be the D (5 bases). With 5 bases removed from V and 6 bases from J, the gap between germline ends came to 11 bases. CDR1 SGHTA and CDR2 FQGNSA come from the germline V gene. The CDR3 has 13 amino acids. The CDR3 protein is CASSDRGGQPQHF. The DNA of the CDR3 is TGTGCCAGCAGCGACCGGGGGGGTCAGCCCCAGCATTTT.

The CDR3 DNA follows: TGTGCCAGCTCAATGGGACAGGGTAACACCGGGGAGCTGTTTTTT. This sequence encodes CASSMGQGNTGELFF. J is TRBJ2-2 and V is TRBV18; 9 nucleotides agree with TRBD1. With 5 bases clipped from V and 2 bases from J, the junction kept 3 bases outside the gene matches. The CDR3 runs to 15 residues. Germline lookup yields CDR1 KGHSH and CDR2 LQKENI.

The rearrangement links TRBV7-3 to TRBJ2-7; D is uncertain. V shed 1 base and J shed 6 bases, with 10 bases lying between them. There are 13 residues in the CDR3. From germline, CDR1 is SGHTA and CDR2 FQGTGA. The DNA for the CDR3 is TGTGCCAGCAGCTTAAACACTCGAGGCGAGCAGTACTTC. This gives the protein CASSLNTRGEQYF. Full variable domain (rest looked up from reference TRBV7-3 and TRBJ2-7): GAGVSQTPSNKVTEKGKYVELRCDPISGHTALYWYRQSLGQGPEFLIYFQGTGAADDSGLPNDRFFAVRPEGSVSTLKIQRTERGDSAVYLCASSLNTRGEQYFGPGTRLTVT.

The rearrangement joins TRBV6-5 to TRBJ1-3, with D hard to call. The CDR3 sequence is 14 residues long. Per germline, CDR1 MNHEY and CDR2 SVGAGI. Trimming took 0 bases from V and 3 from J, leaving 6 bases between them. The CDR3 sequence: CASSYSEVGNTIYF. CDR3 sequence (DNA): TGTGCCAGCAGTTACTCGGAGGTTGGAAACACCATATATTTT.

The chain recombines TRBV5-3 with TRBJ1-1; D possibly corresponds to TRBD1 (6 bases). TRBV5-3 is assigned to the ORF class and has an uncertain function. Trimming pared 0 bases from V and 3 bases from J, leaving 15 bases between. CDR3 length equals 16 residues. Here the CDR3 reads CARSLGPKQGDTEAFF. Written as DNA, the CDR3 is TGTGCCAGAAGCTTGGGCCCCAAACAGGGCGACACTGAAGCTTTCTTT.

Only a few counts were recorded for this clone. The V gene is TRBV6-6, the J gene TRBJ1-2; 7 nucleotides align to TRBD1. The CDR3 runs 12 residues. J gave up 8 bases and V 2 bases, and 2 bases lay outside the gene matches. The germline CDR1 and CDR2 sequences are MNHNY and SVGAGI (reference sequence). The CDR3 sequence is CASSYGTDGYTF. The CDR3 DNA reads as TGTGCCAGCAGTTACGGGACAGACGGCTACACCTTC.

The chain employs TRBV6-2 or TRBV6-3 and TRBJ2-1; 13 bases agree with TRBD2. This CDR3 contains 15 residues. Germline loops: CDR1 MNHEY, CDR2 SVGEGT. V gave up 5 bases and J gave up 7 bases; unmatched junction bases: 5. The CDR3 sequence is CASSRTSGGVNEQFF. CDR3 coding DNA: TGTGCCAGCAGTAGGACTAGCGGGGGTGTAAATGAGCAGTTCTTC.

The chain is built from TRBV7-8 and TRBJ1-1; a weak D match, TRBD1 (5 bases). Germline loops: CDR1 SGHVS, CDR2 FQNEAQ. There are 15 residues in the CDR3. V shed 3 bases and J shed 1 base, with 12 bases lying between them. This chain's CDR3 is CASSFAGLQNTEAFF. The CDR3 DNA follows: TGTGCCAGCAGCTTTGCGGGACTCCAGAACACTGAAGCTTTCTTT.

The chain combines TRBV12-5 with TRBJ2-5; a weak D match, TRBD1 (6 bases). The CDR3 runs to 15 residues. The germline V gene encodes CDR1 LGHNT and CDR2 FRNRAP. Deletions cut 5 bases from V and 1 base from J, with 14 bases between. CDR3 DNA sequence: TGTGCTAGTGGTCCTAAAGGGGGTAGCCAAGAGACCCAGTACTTC. Residues: CASGPKGGSQETQYF.

This chain uses TRBV7-8 with TRBJ1-1, with TRBD1 as a possible D gene (5 bases). V shed 5 bases and J shed 1 base, with 14 bases lying between them. In germline, CDR1 is SGHVS, CDR2 FQNEAQ. The length of the CDR3 is 15 residues. The CDR3 region has the DNA TGTGCCAGCAGCCAGATAAGGGGCAGGAACACTGAAGCTTTCTTT. This gives the protein CASSQIRGRNTEAFF. Supplemented by reference TRBV7-8 and TRBJ1-1, the full variable domain reads GAGVSQSPRYKVAKRGQDVALRCDPISGHVSLFWYQQALGQGPEFLTYFQNEAQLDKSGLPSDRFFAERPEGSVSTLKIQRTQQEDSAVYLCASSQIRGRNTEAFFGQGTRLTVV.

V and J are TRBV5-1 and TRBJ2-2; 11 positions match TRBD2. The V and J ends lost 1 base and 7 bases, in that order; junction bases with no gene match: 3. The CDR3 contains 15 residues. Germline V gene sequence: CDR1 SGHRS, CDR2 YFSETQ. The CDR3 coding sequence is TGCGCCAGCAGCTTGACTAGCGGGGGATTCGGGGAGCTGTTTTTT. Its translation: CASSLTSGGFGELFF.

V gene TRBV5-8 combines with J gene TRBJ1-2, with 7 bases identical to TRBD1. Looked up from germline, CDR1 is SGHTS and CDR2 is YDEGEE. This CDR3 spans 16 amino acids. V dropped 5 bases and J dropped 1; count of bases not matched to a gene: 11. CDR3 sequence reads: CASSFNRDSDNYGYTF. For the CDR3, the DNA is TGTGCCAGCAGTTTTAACCGGGACAGCGATAACTATGGCTACACCTTC.

The gene calls are TRBV5-1 and TRBJ2-3; 10 bases line up with TRBD2. Trimming took 0 bases from V and 2 from J; bases not matched to a gene: 3. CDR1 is SGHRS and CDR2 is YFSETQ in the germline V gene. The CDR3 is 16 residues long. CDR3 nucleotides: TGCGCCAGCAGCTTGGCGCTAGCGGGGGCCACAGATACGCAGTATTTT. Translated: CASSLALAGATDTQYF.

The rearrangement uses TRBV5-1 and TRBJ2-5; 8 nucleotides match TRBD2. V shed 3 bases, J shed 4 bases, and the junction held 11 bases outside the gene matches. In germline, CDR1 is SGHRS, CDR2 YFSETQ. The CDR3 totals 16 residues. The CDR3 reads CASSSTSGGRGETQYF. CDR3 DNA: TGCGCCAGCAGCTCTACTAGCGGAGGGAGGGGAGAGACCCAGTACTTC. Using reference TRBV5-1 and TRBJ2-5 for the parts outside the CDR3, the full variable domain is KAGVTQTPRYLIKTRGQQVTLSCSPISGHRSVSWYQQTPGQGLQFLFEYFSETQRNKGNFPGRFSGRQFSNSRSEMNVSTLELGDSALYLCASSSTSGGRGETQYFGPGTRLLVL.

J is TRBJ1-6 and V is TRBV7-8; D gene ambiguous. CDR1 is SGHVS and CDR2 is FQNEAQ in the germline V gene. CDR3 length: 18 amino acids. V lost 5 bases, J lost 0 bases, and 17 bases lay in between. CDR3 amino acids: CASSTTTFSSSYNSPLHF. For the CDR3, the DNA is TGTGCCAGCAGCACGACAACGTTTTCGAGCTCCTATAATTCACCCCTCCACTTT.

This clone was observed a handful of times. CDR3 region: CASSQDGSGGNEKLFF. The CDR3 nucleotides are TGCGCCAGCAGCCAAGATGGGTCAGGAGGAAATGAAAAACTGTTTTTT. The J gene is TRBJ1-4, the V gene TRBV4-3; no firm D call. V lost 0 bases and J 5 bases, leaving 13 bases between the germline ends. CDR1 is LGHNA, CDR2 YSLEER, per germline. This CDR3 is built from 16 residues.

CDR3 nucleotide sequence: TGCAGCGTTGAAGGGGGAGGAGGCGGCTACACCTTC. Protein: CSVEGGGGGYTF. The rearrangement links TRBV29-1 to TRBJ1-2, with unresolved D. V dropped 1 base and J dropped 8 bases, with 11 bases sitting between them. Germline values: CDR1 SQVTM, CDR2 ANQGSEA. The CDR3 runs to 12 residues.

This clone has only one observation. The genes are TRBV6-2 or TRBV6-3 and TRBJ2-2, with D perhaps TRBD2 (7 bases). The ends were cut back, 2 bases at V and 7 bases at J, with 14 bases in the middle. This CDR3 region has 15 residues. From germline, CDR1 is MNHEY and CDR2 SVGEGT. The CDR3 protein is CASSYRRGASGELFF. Written as DNA, the CDR3 is TGTGCCAGCAGTTACCGCCGGGGGGCAAGCGGGGAGCTGTTTTTT.